This is a list of T cell receptor beta chains from one sample in a study of blood T cell repertoires in COVID-19. Assay used: immunoSEQ multiplex PCR; TCRdb lists only in-frame clones, some missing. The sample yields some 340,000 clones, about four fifths seen once. Source material: peripheral blood. These receptors came from a young man with active or convalescent COVID-19. Both conserved end residues are part of each CDR3. D genes are given only for firm matches. Clone sizes are given selectively: once, few, many, or a class where the clone is expanded.

cdr3_nt	cdr3_aa	d_call	v_call	j_call	clone_size
TGCAGCGTTGTCTCTAGCGGAGCCGGGGAGCTGTTTTTT	CSVVSSGAGELFF	TRBD2	TRBV29-1	TRBJ2-2	-
TGTGCTAGTGGGGTGGAGGTTGACAAGACCCAGTACTTC	CASGVEVDKTQYF	-	TRBV12-5	TRBJ2-5	-
TGTGCCAGCATCTACCCCGGGGCGGGAGGAACTGAAGCTTTCTTT	CASIYPGAGGTEAFF	-	TRBV6-6	TRBJ1-1	-
TGTGCCAGCAACCCACAGCTCCTTCTGGGTAGCACAGATACGCAGTATTTT	CASNPQLLLGSTDTQYF	-	TRBV7-2	TRBJ2-3	-
TGTGCCAGTAGTCTAAATTTTGCGGCTATCGGCTACACCTTC	CASSLNFAAIGYTF	-	TRBV19	TRBJ1-2	-
TGTGCCTCGCTCGCCCAGGGGACCCATGGCTACACCTTC	CASLAQGTHGYTF	-	TRBV30	TRBJ1-2	-
TGTGCCAGCAGCTTAGCTAGCGATAGCTCCTACAATGAGCAGTTCTTC	CASSLASDSSYNEQFF	-	TRBV7-9	TRBJ2-1	-
TGTGCCAGCAGTTCGACAGGGGGGTACAATCAGCCCCAGCATTTT	CASSSTGGYNQPQHF	TRBD1	TRBV6-5	TRBJ1-5	few
TGTGCCAGCAGCTTGGGGGACTACTACAATGAGCAGTTCTTC	CASSLGDYYNEQFF	TRBD2	TRBV7-2	TRBJ2-1	-
TGTGCCAGCAGTTACGACTGGCGCTATGGCTACACCTTC	CASSYDWRYGYTF	-	TRBV6-5	TRBJ1-2	-
TGTGCCAGCAGCGGGACAGGGGCCCGCGAGCAGTTCTTC	CASSGTGAREQFF	TRBD1	TRBV28	TRBJ2-1	-
TGTGCCAGCAGCGTGCAGACTTATGGAAACACCATATATTTT	CASSVQTYGNTIYF	-	TRBV9	TRBJ1-3	-
TGTGCCAGCAGGGGACGGACAGGAGTGAACACTGAAGCTTTCTTT	CASRGRTGVNTEAFF	TRBD1	TRBV2	TRBJ1-1	-
TGTGCCAGCAGCTTGTCTGCGGGGGGTGGTGAGCAGTTCTTC	CASSLSAGGGEQFF	TRBD2	TRBV7-3	TRBJ2-1	-
TGTGCCAGCAGTCCCCAGGGGTGGAACACCGGGGAGCTGTTTTTT	CASSPQGWNTGELFF	-	TRBV28	TRBJ2-2	-
TGTGCCAGCAGTTTAATCGCAGGGACGGGGGACTATGGCTACACCTTC	CASSLIAGTGDYGYTF	-	TRBV27	TRBJ1-2	once
TGCGCCAGCAGCGTCCGACAGGGAGCAGATGAAAAACTGTTTTTT	CASSVRQGADEKLFF	TRBD1	TRBV4-1	TRBJ1-4	once
TGTGCCACCAGTGATTTGCAGGAGGGGGCTAGCGGGATAGGTGAGCAGTTCTTC	CATSDLQEGASGIGEQFF	TRBD2	TRBV24-1	TRBJ2-1	-
TGTGCCAGCAGTTACGGCAGGGGACGGTTTCAGCCCCAGCATTTT	CASSYGRGRFQPQHF	-	TRBV6-5	TRBJ1-5	-
TGTGCCAGTAGTATATCCAGGGCCTACGAGCAGTACTTC	CASSISRAYEQYF	-	TRBV19	TRBJ2-7	-
TGTGCCAGCAGACTAGGCCCCCGGGGGGGCCTATCCTACGAGCAGTACTTC	CASRLGPRGGLSYEQYF	TRBD2	TRBV9	TRBJ2-7	-
TGTGCCAGCAGCTTAGGAGGGGGCCGCGAGCAGTACTTC	CASSLGGGREQYF	TRBD1	TRBV7-2	TRBJ2-7	once
TGTGCCAGCTCACCACCGGGGGGAAGGGCCCTCCACTTT	CASSPPGGRALHF	-	TRBV18	TRBJ1-6	-
TGTGCCACCAGTGAACCAACAGGGGACGGCGGCTACACCTTC	CATSEPTGDGGYTF	TRBD1	TRBV24-1	TRBJ1-2	-
TGTGCCAGCAGTTACGGCGGGGACACTGAAGCTTTCTTT	CASSYGGDTEAFF	-	TRBV6-5	TRBJ1-1	-
TGCGCCAGCAGCCAAGTCGAGAATCAGCCCCAGCATTTT	CASSQVENQPQHF	-	TRBV4-1	TRBJ1-5	-
TGTGCCAGCAGCCCTTCAGTCCAAGAGACCCAGTACTTC	CASSPSVQETQYF	-	TRBV5-4	TRBJ2-5	-
TGTGCCAGCTTCGATTGGCGGAGAAACACTGAAGCTTTCTTT	CASFDWRRNTEAFF	-	TRBV11-2	TRBJ1-1	-
TGTGCCAGCAGTTTCTGGGGGGATGTAAATTTT	CASSFWGDVNF	-	TRBV28	TRBJ1-3	-
TGTGCCACCAGCAGAGGCGGACTAGCTATCTACGAGCAGTACTTT	CATSRGGLAIYEQYF	TRBD2	TRBV15	TRBJ2-7	-
TGTGCCAGCAGCTTAGTCCAGGGGCGAGGCTACACCTTC	CASSLVQGRGYTF	-	TRBV7-3	TRBJ1-2	-
TGCAGTGCTAGTGGGCGGCGGGAGACCCATAGCAATCAGCCCCAGCATTTT	CSASGRRETHSNQPQHF	-	TRBV20-1	TRBJ1-5	-
TGTGCCAGCAGCCAAGACGGGGGGGAAGGCTGGGATACGCAGTATTTT	CASSQDGGEGWDTQYF	TRBD2	TRBV3-1/TRBV3-2	TRBJ2-3	-
TGCGCCAGCAGCCAATCCGCTTCAGGGGTAAATCAGCCCCAGCATTTT	CASSQSASGVNQPQHF	-	TRBV4-1	TRBJ1-5	-
TGTGCCAGCAAGTCTAGCCCCGCCCTCAATGAGCAGTTCTTC	CASKSSPALNEQFF	-	TRBV7-2	TRBJ2-1	-
TGTGCCTGGAGTGTAACGGGACAGGGATACGAGCAGTACTTC	CAWSVTGQGYEQYF	TRBD1	TRBV30	TRBJ2-7	once
TGTGCCAGTAGCAGGACAGGGGTAGAGACCCAGTACTTC	CASSRTGVETQYF	TRBD1	TRBV19	TRBJ2-5	once